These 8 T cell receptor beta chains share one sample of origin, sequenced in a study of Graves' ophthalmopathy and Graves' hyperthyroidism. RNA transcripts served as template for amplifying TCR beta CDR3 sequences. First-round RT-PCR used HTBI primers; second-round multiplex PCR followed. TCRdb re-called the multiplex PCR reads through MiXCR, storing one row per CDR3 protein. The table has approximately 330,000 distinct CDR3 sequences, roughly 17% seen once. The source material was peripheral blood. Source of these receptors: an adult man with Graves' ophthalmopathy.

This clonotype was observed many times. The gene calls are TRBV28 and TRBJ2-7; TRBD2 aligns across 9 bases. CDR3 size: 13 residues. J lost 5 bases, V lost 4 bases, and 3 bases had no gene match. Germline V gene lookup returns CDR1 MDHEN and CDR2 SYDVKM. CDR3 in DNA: TGTGCCAGCAGTTCAGGGACTAGCCACGAGCAGTACTTC. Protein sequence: CASSSGTSHEQYF.

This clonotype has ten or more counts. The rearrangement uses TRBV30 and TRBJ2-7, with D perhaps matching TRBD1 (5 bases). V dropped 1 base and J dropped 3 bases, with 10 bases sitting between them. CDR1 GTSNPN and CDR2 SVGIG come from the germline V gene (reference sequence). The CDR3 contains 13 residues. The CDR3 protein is CAWSGGDLYEQYF. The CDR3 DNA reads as TGTGCCTGGAGTGGGGGCGACCTCTACGAGCAGTACTTC.

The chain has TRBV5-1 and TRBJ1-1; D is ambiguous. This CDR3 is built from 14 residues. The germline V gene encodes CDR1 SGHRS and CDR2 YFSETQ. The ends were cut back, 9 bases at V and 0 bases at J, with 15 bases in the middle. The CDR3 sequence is CATRQVTMNTEAFF. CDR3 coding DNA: TGCGCCACCCGGCAAGTCACTATGAACACTGAAGCTTTCTTT. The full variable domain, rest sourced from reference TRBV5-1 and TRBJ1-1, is KAGVTQTPRYLIKTRGQQVTLSCSPISGHRSVSWYQQTPGQGLQFLFEYFSETQRNKGNFPGRFSGRQFSNSRSEMNVSTLELGDSALYLCATRQVTMNTEAFFGQGTRLTVV.

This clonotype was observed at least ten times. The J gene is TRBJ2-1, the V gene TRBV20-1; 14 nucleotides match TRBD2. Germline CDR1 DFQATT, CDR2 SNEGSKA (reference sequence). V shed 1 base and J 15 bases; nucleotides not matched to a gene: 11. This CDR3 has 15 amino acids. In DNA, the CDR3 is TGCAGTGCTAGAGTAGTGGGACTAGCGGGAGTTGTTGTGTTCTTC. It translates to CSARVVGLAGVVVFF.

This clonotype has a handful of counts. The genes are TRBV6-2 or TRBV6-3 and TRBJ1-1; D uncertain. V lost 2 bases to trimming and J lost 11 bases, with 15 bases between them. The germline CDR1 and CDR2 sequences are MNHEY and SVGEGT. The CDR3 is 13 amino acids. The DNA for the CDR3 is TGTGCCAGCAGTTACATCGAAAAAGGTCGTGCTTTCTTT. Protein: CASSYIEKGRAFF.

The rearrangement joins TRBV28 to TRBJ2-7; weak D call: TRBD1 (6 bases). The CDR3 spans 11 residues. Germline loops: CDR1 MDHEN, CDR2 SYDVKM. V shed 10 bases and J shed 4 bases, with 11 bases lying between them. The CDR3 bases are TGTGCCACCAGCAGGGGTTACGAGCAGTACTTC. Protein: CATSRGYEQYF.

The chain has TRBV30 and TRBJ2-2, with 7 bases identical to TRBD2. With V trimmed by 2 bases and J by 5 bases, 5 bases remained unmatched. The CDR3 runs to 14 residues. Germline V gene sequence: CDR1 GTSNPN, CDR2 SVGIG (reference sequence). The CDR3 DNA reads TGTGCCTGGAGTTGGGGACTACCAACCGGGGAGCTGTTTTTT. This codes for CAWSWGLPTGELFF.

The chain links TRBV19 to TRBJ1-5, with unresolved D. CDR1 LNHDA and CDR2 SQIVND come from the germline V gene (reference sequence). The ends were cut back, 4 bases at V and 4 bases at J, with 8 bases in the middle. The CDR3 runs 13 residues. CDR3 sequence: CASSKQRNQPQHF. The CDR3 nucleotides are TGTGCCAGTAGTAAACAGAGAAATCAGCCCCAGCATTTT. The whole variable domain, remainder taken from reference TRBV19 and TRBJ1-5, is DGGITQSPKYLFRKEGQNVTLSCEQNLNHDAMYWYRQDPGQGLRLIYYSQIVNDFQKGDIAEGYSVSREKKESFPLTVTSAQKNPTAFYLCASSKQRNQPQHFGDGTRLSIL.